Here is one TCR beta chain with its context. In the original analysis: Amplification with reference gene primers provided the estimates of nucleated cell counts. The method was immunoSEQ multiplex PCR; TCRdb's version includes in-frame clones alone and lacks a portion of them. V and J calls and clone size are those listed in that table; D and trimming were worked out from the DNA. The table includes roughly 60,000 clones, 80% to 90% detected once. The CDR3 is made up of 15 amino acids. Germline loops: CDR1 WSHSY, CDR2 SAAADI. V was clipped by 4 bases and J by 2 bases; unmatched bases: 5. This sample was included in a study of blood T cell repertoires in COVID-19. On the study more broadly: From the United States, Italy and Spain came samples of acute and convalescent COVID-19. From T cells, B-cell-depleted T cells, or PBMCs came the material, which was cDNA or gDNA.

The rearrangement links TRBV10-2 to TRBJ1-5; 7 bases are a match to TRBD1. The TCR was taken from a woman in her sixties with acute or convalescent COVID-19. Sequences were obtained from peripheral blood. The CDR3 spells CASSGNQGGNQPQHF. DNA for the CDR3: TGCGCCAGCAGTGGAAATCAGGGGGGCAATCAGCCCCAGCATTTT.